Presented here are 20 T cell receptor beta chains from one specimen sequenced in a study of response to subunit inactivated influenza vaccine. MiXCR, run by TCRdb on the RT-PCR reads, gives a single entry per CDR3 protein. The profile shows hundreds of thousands of distinct CDR3 sequences, approximately 14% of them singletons. This material consisted of PBMCs from blood, taken around 14 days before vaccination. These receptors all come from a man aged 45-65 years who received an inactivated influenza vaccine.

This clonotype was counted between two and nine times. The chain is built from TRBV5-6 and TRBJ2-5; D may match TRBD1 or TRBD2 (5 bases each). Germline V gene data show CDR1 as SGHDT and CDR2 as YYEEEE. The CDR3 totals 15 residues. Trimming removed 1 base at V and 3 bases at J, with 13 bases between. The CDR3 DNA sequence: TGTGCCAGCAGCTTGACGGGGCGGACGGAAGAGACCCAGTACTTC. It codes for CASSLTGRTEETQYF.

The rearrangement links TRBV12-3 or TRBV12-4 to TRBJ1-2, with 9 bases aligning to TRBD1. V dropped 6 bases and J dropped 3; count of bases not matched to a gene: 8. The length of the CDR3 is 15 residues. CDR3 nucleotide sequence: TGTGCCAGCAGCCCCGGGACAGGGTCGGACTATGGCTACACCTTC. Translated: CASSPGTGSDYGYTF.

V usage is TRBV3-1 and J usage is TRBJ1-4, with D tentatively TRBD1 (6 bases). CDR1 is LGHDT, CDR2 YNNKEL, per germline (reference sequence). V lost 4 bases and J lost 8, with 17 bases in between. There are 15 residues in the CDR3. This chain's CDR3 is CASSPRDGQREKLFF. CDR3 in DNA: TGTGCCAGCAGCCCCCGGGACGGACAGCGCGAAAAACTGTTTTTT.

This clonotype was counted a few times. The chain uses TRBV29-1 and TRBJ2-2, with no clear D. Trimming pared 6 bases from V and 1 base from J, leaving 12 bases between. The CDR3 is 14 residues long. Looked up from germline, CDR1 is SQVTM and CDR2 is ANQGSEA. CDR3 in DNA: TGCAGCGTGTGGCGTCCAGGGAACACCGGGGAGCTGTTTTTT. Translation gives CSVWRPGNTGELFF.

The chain recombines TRBV20-1 with TRBJ2-5; TRBD2 matches at 10 bases. There are 16 residues in the CDR3. The V segment lost 5 bases and the J segment 1 base; nucleotides outside the gene matches: 10. Germline CDR1 DFQATT, CDR2 SNEGSKA (reference sequence). CDR3 nucleotide sequence: TGCAGTGCTCCCCCTCCCTCTAGCGGGGGCCAAGAGACCCAGTACTTC. Amino acids: CSAPPPSSGGQETQYF.

This clonotype was observed a handful of times. The chain combines TRBV6-5 with TRBJ2-7; 14 nucleotides match TRBD2. V lost 0 bases and J lost 0; bases outside the gene matches: 4. CDR3 length: 18 amino acids. Germline V gives CDR1 MNHEY, CDR2 SVGAGI. CDR3 sequence (DNA): TGTGCCAGCAGTTACTCGAGACTAGCGGGAGGGTTCTCCTACGAGCAGTACTTC. This codes for CASSYSRLAGGFSYEQYF.

This clonotype was detected a few times. This chain uses TRBV13 with TRBJ1-4; no definite D call. The V gene lost 7 bases and the J gene lost 7 bases, with 13 bases spanning the gap. Germline V gene lookup returns CDR1 PRHDT and CDR2 FYEKMQ (reference sequence). This CDR3 is 13 amino acids long. Here the CDR3 DNA reads TGTGCCAGCACCACCCCAGCCCGTGAAAAACTGTTTTTT. Amino acid sequence: CASTTPAREKLFF.

The chain carries TRBV20-1 and TRBJ2-7, with 12 bases that match TRBD2. The CDR3 sequence is 15 residues long. In germline, CDR1 is DFQATT, CDR2 SNEGSKA (reference sequence). V trimming: 6 bases; J trimming: 1 base; junction bases outside the gene matches: 7. CDR3 in DNA: TGCAGTGCACCGACTAGCGGGAGTAGGTCCTACGAGCAGTACTTC. This sequence encodes CSAPTSGSRSYEQYF.

This clonotype appeared a few times. This chain joins TRBV24-1 and TRBJ2-1, with 7 bases aligning to TRBD1. This CDR3 has 15 residues. CDR1 KGHDR and CDR2 SFDVKD come from the germline V gene. Trimming at V came to 4 bases and at J to 7 bases, leaving 9 bases not matched to a gene. The CDR3 DNA follows: TGTGCCACCAGTGAAGGTCGGACAGGACAAAATGAGCAGTTCTTC. Its translation: CATSEGRTGQNEQFF.

V and J are TRBV11-2 and TRBJ2-1; maybe TRBD2 (7 bases). The CDR3 covers 13 residues. V was shortened by 6 bases and J by 10 bases, with 16 bases between the two germline ends. Germline-derived CDR1 and CDR2 are SGHAT and FQNNGV. CDR3 region: CASRAVGGGEQFF. CDR3 in DNA: TGTGCCAGCAGGGCGGTTGGGGGGGGCGAGCAGTTCTTC.

V and J are TRBV18 and TRBJ1-5; D is undetermined. The CDR3 is made up of 15 amino acids. From germline, CDR1 is KGHSH and CDR2 LQKENI. V was cut by 2 bases and J by 0 bases, with 8 bases left in between. The CDR3 nucleotides read TGTGCCAGCTCACCAGTTCCTTATAGCAATCAGCCCCAGCATTTT. As protein: CASSPVPYSNQPQHF.

This clonotype was observed a handful of times. The genes are TRBV7-9 and TRBJ1-4, with D unclear. The CDR3 consists of 14 residues. Per germline, CDR1 SEHNR and CDR2 FQNEAQ (reference sequence). With 1 base removed from V and 4 bases from J, the gap between germline ends came to 7 bases. CDR3 residues: CASSLVLHNEKLFF. In DNA form, the CDR3 reads TGTGCCAGCAGCTTAGTTTTGCATAATGAAAAACTGTTTTTT.

This clonotype was seen repeatedly, ten times or more. The chain is built from TRBV11-2 and TRBJ2-2; D is unclear. The germline V gene has CDR1 SGHAT and CDR2 FQNNGV. This CDR3 comprises 18 residues. Trimming pared 1 base from V and 5 bases from J, leaving 20 bases between. CDR3 coding DNA: TGTGCCAGCAGCTTAGTTCGTCTTTCCGGGCTGGGAACCGGGGAGCTGTTTTTT. The encoded protein is CASSLVRLSGLGTGELFF.

Many counts were recorded for this clonotype. CDR3 region: CASSPSRGRSTDTQYF. CDR3 DNA: TGTGCCAGCAGCCCCAGCAGGGGACGGAGCACAGATACGCAGTATTTT. The genes are TRBV7-8 and TRBJ2-3, with D possibly matching TRBD1 (6 bases). The CDR3 extends over 16 amino acids. V was cut by 5 bases and J by 0 bases, with 15 bases left in between. Germline lookup yields CDR1 SGHVS and CDR2 FQNEAQ.

This clonotype was observed at least ten times. This chain uses TRBV2 with TRBJ2-3; 7 bases map to TRBD1. Germline loops: CDR1 SNHLY, CDR2 FYNNEI. Trimming took 4 bases from V and 1 from J; bases not matched to a gene: 11. The CDR3 has 17 amino acids. CDR3 nucleotide sequence: TGTGCCAGCAGTGGAAGCCTGACAGGGCTCGGCACAGATACGCAGTATTTT. Residues: CASSGSLTGLGTDTQYF.

This clonotype was picked up a small number of times. This chain connects TRBV5-1 to TRBJ2-7; no reliable D call. The CDR3 has 15 amino acids. Germline V CDR1 and CDR2: SGHRS, YFSETQ. Trimming removed 2 bases from V and 4 bases from J, with 16 bases in between. The CDR3 spells CASSFGSSRSYEQYF. For the CDR3, the DNA is TGCGCCAGCAGCTTTGGGTCGAGCCGATCTTACGAGCAGTACTTC.

This clonotype has a handful of counts. V is TRBV12-3 or TRBV12-4 and J is TRBJ2-2, with TRBD2 matching over 7 bases. The CDR3 sequence is 16 residues long. The V gene end was trimmed by 6 bases and the J gene end by 2 bases; junction bases not matched to a gene: 9. DNA for the CDR3: TGTGCCAGCAGGCGATTGGGGGGGGATAACACCGGGGAGCTGTTTTTT. Translated: CASRRLGGDNTGELFF.

In this sample, this clonotype turned up a few times. This rearrangement joins TRBV5-1 to TRBJ1-5; D might be TRBD1 (5 bases). V gave up 5 bases and J gave up 3 bases, with 15 bases separating them. The CDR3 length is 15 residues. Germline CDR1 reads SGHRS; CDR2 reads YFSETQ. The CDR3 DNA is TGCGCCAGCAGTAAAGGACACGAACCCAATCAGCCCCAGCATTTT. It yields the protein CASSKGHEPNQPQHF.

V is TRBV20-1 and J is TRBJ2-1, with TRBD1 matching 7 bases. The CDR3 consists of 20 residues. CDR1 and CDR2 (germline): DFQATT, SNEGSKA (reference sequence). V shed 5 bases, J shed 3 bases, and the junction held 25 bases outside the gene matches. In DNA, the CDR3 is TGCAGTGCTGCTCCCCGGGACAGACTTTTAAATCCCTCACACTACAATGAGCAGTTCTTC. This encodes CSAAPRDRLLNPSHYNEQFF.

Only a few counts were recorded for this clonotype. The CDR3 DNA sequence: TGTGCCATCAGTGAACTAGCGGGAGTCTACGAGCAGTACTTC. Protein product: CAISELAGVYEQYF. V and J are TRBV10-3 and TRBJ2-7, with TRBD2 identical over 11 bases. This CDR3 has 14 residues. CDR1 ENHRY and CDR2 SYGVKD come from the germline V gene. Trimming at V came to 3 bases and at J to 3 bases, leaving 1 base not matched to a gene.